This T cell receptor (beta chain) was identified in a study of shared clonotypes between healthy human individuals. Deletions cut 5 bases from V and 5 bases from J, with 12 bases between. CDR3 length: 14 amino acids. Per the germline V gene, CDR1 is MNHNY and CDR2 is SVGAGI (reference sequence). The method was immunoSEQ multiplex PCR; TCRdb's version includes in-frame clones alone and lacks a portion of them. The data contain about 120,000 clones, approximately 70% of them singletons. The chain carries TRBV6-6 and TRBJ2-2; D uncertain. Sample: memory CD8+ T cells sorted from blood. The subset: CD45RO+ cells pooled with CCR7-negative TemRA cells. This receptor was obtained from a woman in her thirties in good health. In DNA, the CDR3 is TGTGCCAGCAGTGTCTCGGCGGAAACCGGGGAGCTGTTTTTT. This codes for CASSVSAETGELFF.